The rows below give T cell receptor beta chains drawn from one sample of a study of T cell clonotyping in hematopoietic cell transplantation. The table came from immunoSEQ multiplex PCR; TCRdb's copy has only in-frame clones and leaves some out. This sample has 30,000 or so clones, with 80% to 95% found just once. This sample comprised PBMCs, obtained 100 days after allogeneic stem cell transplant. The receptors originated from a female patient aged 50-59 years who had an allogeneic stem cell transplant from a related donor, so the T cells may come from the graft donor. Some clones in this sample may be carry-over from other donors' samples. Each CDR3 is given with its conserved first and last residue.

CDR3 length: 10; V gene: TRBV29-1; CDR3 protein: CSVGVETQYF
CDR3 length: 15; V gene: TRBV6-5; CDR3 protein: CASSSDLRRVHGYTF
CDR3 length: 12; V gene: TRBV6-5; CDR3 protein: CASNTFTGELFF
CDR3 length: 13; V gene: TRBV7-6; CDR3 protein: CASSFGGIDTQYF
CDR3 length: 15; V gene: TRBV7-2; CDR3 protein: CASSQASGGADTQYF
CDR3 length: 15; V gene: TRBV14; CDR3 protein: CASSQASGFTDTQYF
CDR3 length: 15; V gene: TRBV5-8; CDR3 protein: CASSLGGASTDTQYF
CDR3 length: 16; V gene: TRBV21-1; CDR3 protein: CASSKGGTRNLGELFF
CDR3 length: 15; V gene: TRBV25-1; CDR3 protein: CASRTGTMYQETQYF
CDR3 length: 13; V gene: TRBV27; CDR3 protein: CASSLWANQPQHF
CDR3 length: 15; V gene: TRBV4-1; CDR3 protein: CASNPRAGPPYEQYF
CDR3 length: 14; V gene: TRBV7-9; CDR3 protein: CASVQGNSNQPQHF
CDR3 length: 14; V gene: TRBV6-6; CDR3 protein: CASRAMPYNSPLHF
CDR3 length: 15; V gene: TRBV5-1; CDR3 protein: CASRLSGGSTDTQYF
CDR3 length: 13; V gene: TRBV4-2; CDR3 protein: CASSQQGNYGYTF
CDR3 length: 16; V gene: TRBV6-6; CDR3 protein: CASSYSLRLMNTEAFF
CDR3 length: 14; V gene: TRBV7-3; CDR3 protein: CASSASSRGTEAFF
CDR3 length: 15; V gene: TRBV6-7; CDR3 protein: CARGWGLPSNQPQHF
CDR3 length: 15; V gene: TRBV15; CDR3 protein: CATSRDPGAYQPQHF
CDR3 length: 15; V gene: TRBV7-6; CDR3 protein: CASSLFQGSGSPLHF
CDR3 length: 12; V gene: TRBV11-2; CDR3 protein: CASSSFQGEQYF
CDR3 length: 15; V gene: TRBV9; CDR3 protein: CASSGGQGSQETQYF
CDR3 length: 14; V gene: TRBV5-1; CDR3 protein: CASSHGLSQETQYF
CDR3 length: 15; V gene: TRBV4-2; CDR3 protein: CASSQEGLTSGTQYF
CDR3 length: 17; V gene: TRBV5-8; CDR3 protein: CASSGGSWGQGYNEQFF
CDR3 length: 14; V gene: TRBV6-1; CDR3 protein: CASSGTGGVQPQHF
CDR3 length: 14; V gene: TRBV12-2; CDR3 protein: CASSHEDSYQPQHF
CDR3 length: 13; V gene: TRBV7-9; CDR3 protein: CASSRGTTDTQYF
CDR3 length: 17; V gene: TRBV7-2; CDR3 protein: CASSLVRRGSARETQYF
CDR3 length: 15; V gene: TRBV6-1; CDR3 protein: CASTQGGFELYGYTF
CDR3 length: 16; V gene: TRBV7-6; CDR3 protein: CASRPHTGQGDYEQYF